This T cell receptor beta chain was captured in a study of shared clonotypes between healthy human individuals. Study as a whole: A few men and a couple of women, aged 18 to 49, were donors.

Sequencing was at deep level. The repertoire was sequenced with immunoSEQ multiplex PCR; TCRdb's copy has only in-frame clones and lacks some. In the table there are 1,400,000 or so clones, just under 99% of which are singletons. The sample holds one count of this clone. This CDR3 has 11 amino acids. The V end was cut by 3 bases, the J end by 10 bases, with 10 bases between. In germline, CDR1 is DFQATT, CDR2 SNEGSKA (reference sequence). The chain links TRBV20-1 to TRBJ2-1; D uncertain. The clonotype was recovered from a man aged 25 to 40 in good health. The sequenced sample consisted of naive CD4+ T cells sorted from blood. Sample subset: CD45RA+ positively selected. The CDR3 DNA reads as TGCAGTGCTAGGACCAGCAAGGAGCAGTTCTTC. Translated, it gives CSARTSKEQFF.